The 5 T cell receptor beta chains reported below all come from one sample, sequenced in a study of Tregs in tolerant kidney transplant recipients (dated by TCRdb to about 2019). Related donors were used in the transplants with nonmyeloablative bone marrow transplantation, and mixed chimerism was transient in the human trials. The library was obtained by the immunoSEQ multiplex PCR assay. TCRdb holds this immuneACCESS table with in-frame rearrangements only. Some clones are missing; in checked studies, unresolved V genes explain under half, and the rest has no known cause. This sample's table has entries for approximately 30,000 clones. Under 2% of the sample comes from the top ten. The material sequenced was CD4+ T cells from blood (PBMCs), taken 24 months after the transplant. The receptor source for this set is a human patient who received a combined kidney and bone marrow transplant. After a transplant, certain T cells may trace back to the graft donor.

As concerns this clone: The CDR3 end falls 3 residues outside the read, so it is completed with the germline J gene. The rearrangement links TRBV19 to TRBJ2-3, with 9 bases that match TRBD2. The CDR3 has 15 amino acids. V lost 5 bases and J lost 3; bases outside the gene matches: 6. Germline V gene lookup returns CDR1 LNHDA and CDR2 SQIVND (reference sequence). CDR3 DNA (partial): TGTGCCAGTAGTCGACAGGCGGGAGGGACAGATACG. As protein: CASSRQAGGTDT. The CDR3, in full, reads CASSRQAGGTDTQYF.

As regards this clone: The CDR3 end falls 3 residues outside the read, so it is completed with the germline J gene. The chain carries TRBV30 and TRBJ1-6, with D perhaps matching TRBD1 (5 bases). The germline gives CDR1 GTSNPN, CDR2 SVGIG (reference sequence). The CDR3 loop spans 14 amino acids. V dropped 3 bases and J dropped 7 bases, with 13 bases sitting between them. The CDR3 sequence: CAWRGRGGNSPLHF. The sequenced part of the CDR3 DNA is TGTGCCTGGAGGGGGCGGGGCGGAAATTCACCC.

A word on this clone: The read comes to an end 3 residues before the CDR3 does, leaving the germline J gene to fill in the end. The chain recombines TRBV5-1 with TRBJ2-1, with D unresolved. The CDR3 sequence is 12 residues long. Deletions cut 3 bases from V and 7 bases from J, with 8 bases between. Germline V gene sequence: CDR1 SGHRS, CDR2 YFSETQ. CDR3 sequence: CASSSAGNEQFF. CDR3 DNA, as far as it was read: TGCGCCAGCAGCTCAGCAGGTAATGAG. The variable domain in full, with the rest retrieved from reference TRBV5-1 and TRBJ2-1, is KAGVTQTPRYLIKTRGQQVTLSCSPISGHRSVSWYQQTPGQGLQFLFEYFSETQRNKGNFPGRFSGRQFSNSRSEMNVSTLELGDSALYLCASSSAGNEQFFGPGTRLTVL.

About this clone itself: The missing CDR3 end, 3 residues past where the read stops, is filled in from the germline J gene. The chain employs TRBV2 and TRBJ1-5, with D tentatively TRBD1 (5 bases). Germline V gene data show CDR1 as SNHLY and CDR2 as FYNNEI. The CDR3 runs 13 residues. The V end was cut by 3 bases, the J end by 7 bases, with 10 bases between. The CDR3 DNA, read in part, is TGTGCCAGCAGTGAGAGGGGAAACCAGCCC. As protein: CASSERGNQP. The entire CDR3 protein is CASSERGNQPQHF.

With regard to this clone: The read terminates 3 residues before the CDR3 end, so the remaining end is supplied by the germline J gene. The V gene is TRBV13, the J gene TRBJ1-2; D is uncertain. CDR1 and CDR2 (germline): PRHDT, FYEKMQ (reference sequence). The CDR3 totals 15 residues. V gave up 1 base and J gave up 2 bases, with 11 bases separating them. Partial CDR3 DNA: TGTGCCAGCAGCTTAGAGGCAGTGGGCAACTATGGC. Its protein is CASSLEAVGNYG. The full CDR3 is CASSLEAVGNYGYTF.